This T cell receptor beta chain appears in the sequencing data of a study of immune evolution from preneoplasia to lung adenocarcinoma. Per the germline V gene, CDR1 is LGHNA and CDR2 is YNFKEQ. The CDR3 is 15 amino acids. V was clipped by 4 bases and J by 1 base; unmatched bases: 7. TCRdb's table, derived via immunoSEQ multiplex PCR, lists solely in-frame clones and lacks some. The data show about 6,600 clones, with around 77% seen just once and around 6.6% held by the top ten. Patient tissue came from resections in Japan or China, 2014–2017. Histologic diagnosis was independently verified by two lung pathologists. Macro-dissection enriched premalignant or tumor cells before nucleic acid extraction.

The source of this sequence is a person aged 55-80 years with lung adenocarcinoma. The chain combines TRBV4-2 with TRBJ2-7; 7 bases line up with TRBD1. The sequenced material came from FFPE lung adenocarcinoma in situ tissue. The CDR3 spells CASSRTRDRSYEQYF. The CDR3 nucleotides are TGTGCCAGCAGCCGAACCAGGGACAGATCCTACGAGCAGTACTTC.